These 18 T cell receptor beta chains were all obtained from the same sample, sequenced in a study of control samples from healthy donors and cancer patients. The assay was immunoSEQ multiplex PCR, and TCRdb's table has in-frame clones only and misses some. The sample consists of 100,000 to 150,000 clones, approximately 84% of them appearing once. Material: blood. The receptors come from a man aged 18 to 35 in good health.

The chain is built from TRBV7-3 and TRBJ2-3; TRBD2 might be the D (5 bases). The CDR3 is 13 amino acids. With 4 bases removed from V and 7 bases from J, the gap between germline ends came to 12 bases. From germline, CDR1 is SGHTA and CDR2 FQGTGA. The CDR3 DNA follows: TGTGCCAGCAGCTCCCCCCCCGGGAATACGCAGTATTTT. This sequence encodes CASSSPPGNTQYF.

In its sample, this clone was seen a few times. The rearrangement uses TRBV4-1 and TRBJ1-3; 7 bases line up with TRBD1. The CDR3 contains 15 residues. Trimming cost V 2 bases and J 8 bases; bases outside gene matches: 9. Germline CDR1 is MGHRA and CDR2 is YSYEKL. CDR3 sequence: CASSQLAHTGDTIYF. The CDR3 nucleotides are TGCGCCAGCAGCCAATTAGCGCACACAGGGGACACCATATATTTT.

The J gene is TRBJ1-1, the V gene TRBV4-2; D is perhaps TRBD1 (6 bases). The germline gives CDR1 LGHNA, CDR2 YNFKEQ. The V end lost 0 bases, the J end lost 4 bases, and 24 bases lay between the germline ends. The CDR3 consists of 19 residues. CDR3 residues: CASSQDLGSGAVFVTEAFF. CDR3 nucleotide sequence: TGTGCCAGCAGCCAAGATCTCGGATCAGGGGCAGTTTTTGTCACTGAAGCTTTCTTT.

The rearrangement links TRBV18 to TRBJ1-1, with TRBD1 identical over 8 bases. The CDR3 is 13 amino acids. Germline CDR1 reads KGHSH; CDR2 reads LQKENI. After removal of 4 bases from V and 7 bases from J, the junction contained 5 bases not matched to a gene. CDR3 in DNA: TGTGCCAGCTCACAAACAGGGGGAATTGAAGCTTTCTTT. Its protein is CASSQTGGIEAFF.

The CDR3 sequence: CASSLPLQAGASYGYTF. DNA for the CDR3: TGTGCCAGCAGCTTACCCCTACAGGCAGGGGCTAGCTATGGCTACACCTTC. The V call is TRBV7-2, the J call TRBJ1-2; a weak D match, TRBD1 (6 bases). Deletions cut 2 bases from V and 4 bases from J, with 20 bases between. The germline gives CDR1 SGHTA, CDR2 FQGNSA. This CDR3 is 17 amino acids long.

This clone was seen just once. The chain recombines TRBV11-3 with TRBJ2-7, with 10 bases lining up with TRBD1. With 6 bases clipped from V and 6 bases from J, the junction kept 5 bases outside the gene matches. CDR1 is SGHNT, CDR2 YENEEA, per germline. The CDR3 has 13 residues. CDR3 sequence reads: CASSDRGQGEQYF. CDR3 DNA: TGTGCCAGCAGTGACAGGGGGCAAGGCGAGCAGTACTTC.

This clone was seen many times. The V and J genes are TRBV9 and TRBJ2-3; 8 bases fit TRBD2. V shed 0 bases and J 6 bases; nucleotides not matched to a gene: 9. The CDR3 totals 16 residues. Germline V lookup: CDR1 SGDLS, CDR2 YYNGEE. For the CDR3, the DNA is TGTGCCAGCAGCGTAGACCCAGCGGGAGTGAGGGATACGCAGTATTTT. It is translated as CASSVDPAGVRDTQYF.

This chain links TRBV5-1 with TRBJ2-7; tentative D call: TRBD2 (5 bases). The CDR3 consists of 16 residues. Germline V gene data show CDR1 as SGHRS and CDR2 as YFSETQ. V gave up 0 bases and J gave up 0 bases, with 13 bases separating them. CDR3 loop: CASSLDRGMSSYEQYF. In nucleotides, the CDR3 is TGCGCCAGCAGCTTGGATCGGGGAATGAGCTCCTACGAGCAGTACTTC.

The rearrangement joins TRBV6-2 or TRBV6-3 to TRBJ1-2; D ambiguous. V dropped 2 bases and J dropped 7 bases, with 8 bases sitting between them. Germline V gene sequence: CDR1 MNHEY, CDR2 SVGEGT. This CDR3 is built from 12 residues. The CDR3 DNA reads TGTGCCAGCAGTTACACCACGGGTGGCTACACCTTC. It is translated as CASSYTTGGYTF.

This clone was counted between two and nine times. The chain has TRBV4-3 and TRBJ1-4; possibly TRBD1 for D (5 bases). With 4 bases removed from V and 5 bases from J, the gap between germline ends came to 17 bases. Germline assignment: CDR1 LGHNA and CDR2 YSLEER. This CDR3 has 16 amino acids. The CDR3 loop reads CASSRKSGTGNEKLFF. CDR3 coding DNA: TGCGCCAGCAGCCGAAAAAGTGGGACGGGGAATGAAAAACTGTTTTTT.

This sequence joins TRBV18 and TRBJ1-4; no firm D call. Trimming left V 0 bases short and J 2 bases short, with 10 bases between. Looked up from germline, CDR1 is KGHSH and CDR2 is LQKENI. The CDR3 loop spans 16 amino acids. The CDR3 region is CASSPPSAGTNEKLFF. The CDR3 bases are TGTGCCAGCTCACCACCGAGTGCGGGGACTAATGAAAAACTGTTTTTT.

The chain links TRBV19 to TRBJ1-4, with a weak D call TRBD1 (6 bases). Trimming removed 8 bases from V and 5 bases from J, with 15 bases in between. There are 14 residues in the CDR3. In germline, CDR1 is LNHDA, CDR2 SQIVND (reference sequence). CDR3 nucleotides: TGTGCCAGTGGCAGTACAGGGAGGAATGAAAAACTGTTTTTT. Its protein product is CASGSTGRNEKLFF.

The gene calls are TRBV5-4 and TRBJ2-1; TRBD2 aligns across 9 bases. Unmatched junction bases numbered 10, after V lost 4 bases and J lost 5 bases. Germline CDR1 is SGHNT and CDR2 is YYREEE (reference sequence). This CDR3 comprises 16 residues. The CDR3 protein is CASSPSSTSGHNEQFF. The CDR3 DNA follows: TGTGCCAGCAGCCCTAGTAGCACTAGCGGGCACAATGAGCAGTTCTTC.

This clone was picked up a small number of times. J is TRBJ2-1 and V is TRBV19, with 9 bases identical to TRBD1. The junction had 6 bases not matched to a gene; V was cut back by 7 bases and J by 8 bases. The CDR3 extends over 13 amino acids. Germline V gene data show CDR1 as LNHDA and CDR2 as SQIVND (reference sequence). CDR3 bases: TGTGCCAGTACAGGGGACAGGGTCCATGAGCAGTTCTTC. Its protein is CASTGDRVHEQFF.

V is TRBV30 and J is TRBJ1-1, with a tentative D call TRBD1 (5 bases). The V end was cut by 5 bases, the J end by 5 bases, with 12 bases between. Germline CDR1 and CDR2: GTSNPN and SVGIG (reference sequence). This CDR3 is built from 12 residues. The CDR3 region is CAWGQGWTEAFF. DNA of the CDR3: TGTGCCTGGGGCCAGGGTTGGACTGAAGCTTTCTTT.

The rearrangement links TRBV27 to TRBJ2-3; 8 positions agree with TRBD1. V was pared by 2 bases and J by 3 bases, with 4 bases of the junction left unmatched. The CDR3 runs 15 residues. Germline V gene data show CDR1 as MNHEY and CDR2 as SMNVEV (reference sequence). In DNA, the CDR3 is TGTGCCAGCAGTTTAGCGGGACAGGCAACAGATACGCAGTATTTT. It codes for CASSLAGQATDTQYF.

V gene TRBV3-1 (or the pseudogene TRBV3-2) combines with J gene TRBJ1-1, with D unclear. Germline lookup yields CDR1 LGHDT and CDR2 YNNKEL (reference sequence). The CDR3 runs to 12 residues. Trimming took off 0 bases at V and 10 bases at J, with 9 bases between the two ends. CDR3 protein: CASSQDRGRAFF. The CDR3 region has the DNA TGTGCCAGCAGCCAAGACAGAGGTAGAGCTTTCTTT.

V is TRBV19 and J is TRBJ2-2; D is unclear. V was trimmed by 2 bases and J by 0 bases, leaving 13 bases between them. The length of the CDR3 is 17 residues. CDR1 and CDR2 (germline): LNHDA, SQIVND (reference sequence). The CDR3 bases are TGTGCCAGTAGTATAATCCACATCACTACGAACACCGGGGAGCTGTTTTTT. This translates into CASSIIHITTNTGELFF.